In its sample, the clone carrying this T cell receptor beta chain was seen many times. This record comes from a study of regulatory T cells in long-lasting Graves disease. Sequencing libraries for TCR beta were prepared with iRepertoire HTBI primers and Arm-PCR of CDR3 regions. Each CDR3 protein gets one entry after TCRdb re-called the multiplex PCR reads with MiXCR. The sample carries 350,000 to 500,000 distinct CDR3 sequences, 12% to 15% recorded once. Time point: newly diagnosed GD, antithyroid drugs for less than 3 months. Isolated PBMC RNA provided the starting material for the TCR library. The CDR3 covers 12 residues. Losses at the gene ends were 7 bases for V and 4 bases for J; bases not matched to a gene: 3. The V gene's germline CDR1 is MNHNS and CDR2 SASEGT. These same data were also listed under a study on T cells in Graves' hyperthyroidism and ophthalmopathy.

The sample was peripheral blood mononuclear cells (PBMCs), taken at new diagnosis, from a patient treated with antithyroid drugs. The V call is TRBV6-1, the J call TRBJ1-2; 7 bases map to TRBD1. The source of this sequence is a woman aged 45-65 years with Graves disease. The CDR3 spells CASKTGVYGYTF. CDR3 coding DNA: TGTGCCAGCAAAACAGGGGTCTATGGCTACACCTTC.